This paragraph reports one TCR beta chain. The junction shows a germline mismatch at one end, possibly a read error. This entry belongs to a study of blood T cell repertoires in COVID-19. Study-wide context: The United States, Italy and Spain were the sources of the acute and convalescent COVID-19 samples.

This CDR3 comprises 16 residues. Looked up from germline, CDR1 is SGHTA and CDR2 is FQGNSA. Per the original data handling: Nucleated cell number was recorded as an estimate derived from reference gene primer amplification. Sequenced by immunoSEQ multiplex PCR; TCRdb stores in-frame clones only, minus some. Clonal size and the V and J genes are those of that table, whereas D and trimming came from the DNA. The table shows about 76,000 clones, with around 90% occurring only once. The chain uses TRBV7-2 and TRBJ2-3; possible D gene TRBD2, 7 bases. This TCR was recovered from a human donor in a cohort sampled during active COVID-19. Material for sequencing was peripheral blood. DNA for the CDR3: TGTGCCAGCAGCTCCCATGGGAGGGGGGGGCCCGGAGTGGGCTACTTT. It is translated as CASSSHGRGGPGVGYF.